These 9 T cell receptor beta chains were sequenced from one sample in a study of blood T cell repertoires in COVID-19. Libraries were prepared by immunoSEQ multiplex PCR; TCRdb keeps only in-frame clonotypes and omits some of them. The sample lists about 160,000 clones, about 85% occurring once. The sample was peripheral blood. These receptors were obtained from a man in his 70s who had recovered from COVID-19.

The genes are TRBV15 and TRBJ1-3; D is unclear. Trimming shortened V by 2 bases and J by 0 bases, and 11 bases separated the two germline ends. Germline values: CDR1 LNHNV, CDR2 YYDKDF (reference sequence). The CDR3 runs 16 residues. The CDR3 spells CATSRKEPVSGNTIYF. CDR3 bases: TGTGCCACCAGCAGAAAGGAGCCTGTCTCTGGAAACACCATATATTTT. Variable domain in full (rest from reference TRBV15 and TRBJ1-3): DAMVIQNPRYQVTQFGKPVTLSCSQTLNHNVMYWYQQKSSQAPKLLFHYYDKDFNNEADTPDNFQSRRPNTSFCFLDIRSPGLGDTAMYLCATSRKEPVSGNTIYFGEGSWLTVV.

The chain has TRBV9 and TRBJ2-3, with D possibly matching TRBD1 (6 bases). CDR1 and CDR2 (germline): SGDLS, YYNGEE. The CDR3 covers 14 residues. Trimming shortened V by 1 base and J by 2 bases, and 8 bases separated the two germline ends. As DNA, the CDR3 is TGTGCCAGCAGCGTAACAGGGCTCACAGATACGCAGTATTTT. Amino acids: CASSVTGLTDTQYF.

The genes are TRBV19 and TRBJ2-1; 11 nucleotides match TRBD2. The V and J ends lost 3 bases and 4 bases, in that order; junction bases with no gene match: 2. This CDR3 has 15 residues. Looked up from germline, CDR1 is LNHDA and CDR2 is SQIVND (reference sequence). CDR3 coding DNA: TGTGCCAGTAGTATGCGGACTAGCGGGTACAATGAGCAGTTCTTC. Translated: CASSMRTSGYNEQFF.

The chain joins TRBV6-4 to TRBJ1-5; no clear D gene. In germline, CDR1 is MRHNA, CDR2 SNTAGT. There are 13 residues in the CDR3. V dropped 9 bases and J dropped 0 bases, with 9 bases sitting between them. The CDR3 sequence is CASSTDSNQPQHF. The DNA for the CDR3 is TGTGCCAGTTCGACTGATAGCAATCAGCCCCAGCATTTT.

In its sample, this clone ranks as large. This chain connects TRBV5-6 to TRBJ1-1, with D maybe TRBD1 (5 bases). Between the trimmed V and J ends, which lost 1 base and 0 bases, there was a span of 13 bases. CDR1 is SGHDT, CDR2 YYEEEE, per germline. CDR3 size: 16 residues. The CDR3 is CASSLPQTEVNTEAFF. The CDR3 DNA sequence: TGTGCCAGCAGCTTGCCGCAGACAGAGGTGAACACTGAAGCTTTCTTT.

V usage is TRBV19 and J usage is TRBJ1-2; D is possibly TRBD1 (5 bases). CDR3 length: 14 amino acids. Germline values: CDR1 LNHDA, CDR2 SQIVND (reference sequence). Deletions cut 3 bases from V and 1 base from J, with 9 bases between. CDR3 in DNA: TGTGCCAGTAGTATCGGGGACTTTAACTATGGCTACACCTTC. The encoded protein is CASSIGDFNYGYTF. Full variable domain (outside the CDR3, taken from reference TRBV19 and TRBJ1-2): DGGITQSPKYLFRKEGQNVTLSCEQNLNHDAMYWYRQDPGQGLRLIYYSQIVNDFQKGDIAEGYSVSREKKESFPLTVTSAQKNPTAFYLCASSIGDFNYGYTFGSGTRLTVV.

This rearrangement joins TRBV9 to TRBJ1-4; weak D call: TRBD1 (6 bases). This CDR3 contains 14 residues. Trimming shortened V by 4 bases and J by 5 bases, and 12 bases separated the two germline ends. Germline V lookup: CDR1 SGDLS, CDR2 YYNGEE. Here the CDR3 reads CASSSGQRNEKLFF. DNA for the CDR3: TGTGCCAGCAGCTCAGGACAGCGGAATGAAAAACTGTTTTTT.

The V and J genes are TRBV2 and TRBJ2-1, with 12 bases lining up with TRBD1. CDR1 and CDR2 from the germline V gene are SNHLY and FYNNEI. The CDR3 spans 15 residues. J was trimmed by 5 bases and V by 6 bases; bases with no gene match: 5. This CDR3 reads CASSAGQGAHNEQFF. The DNA for the CDR3 is TGTGCCAGCAGCGCGGGACAGGGGGCACACAATGAGCAGTTCTTC.

This chain uses TRBV6-5 with TRBJ1-3; D is uncertain. CDR1 and CDR2 (germline): MNHEY, SVGAGI. V lost 0 bases, J lost 0 bases, and 9 bases lay in between. The CDR3 totals 16 residues. Here the CDR3 reads CASSYSNTPSGNTIYF. CDR3 nucleotides: TGTGCCAGCAGTTACTCGAATACACCCTCTGGAAACACCATATATTTT.